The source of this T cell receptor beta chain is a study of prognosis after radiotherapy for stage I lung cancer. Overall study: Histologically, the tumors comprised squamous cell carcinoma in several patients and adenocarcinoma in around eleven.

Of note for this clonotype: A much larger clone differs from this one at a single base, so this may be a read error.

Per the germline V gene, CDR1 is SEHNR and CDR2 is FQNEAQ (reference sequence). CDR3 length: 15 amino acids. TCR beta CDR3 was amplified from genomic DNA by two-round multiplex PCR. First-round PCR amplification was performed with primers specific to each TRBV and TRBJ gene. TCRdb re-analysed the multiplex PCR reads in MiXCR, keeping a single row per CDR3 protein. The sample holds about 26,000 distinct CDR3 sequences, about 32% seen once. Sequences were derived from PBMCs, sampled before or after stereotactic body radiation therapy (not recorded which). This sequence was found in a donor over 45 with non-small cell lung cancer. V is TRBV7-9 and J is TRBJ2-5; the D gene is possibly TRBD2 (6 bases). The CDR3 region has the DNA TGTGTCAGCAGCTTACCGGGACTCACCGGGGGGACCCAGTACTTC. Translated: CVSSLPGLTGGTQYF. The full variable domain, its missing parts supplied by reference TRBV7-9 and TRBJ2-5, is DTGVSQNPRHKITKRGQNVTFRCDPISEHNRLYWYRQTLGQGPEFLTYFQNEAQLEKSRLLSDRFSAERPKGSFSTLEIQRTEQGDSAMYLCVSSLPGLTGGTQYFGPGTRLLVL.